The TCR beta chain under discussion was sequenced for a study of blood T cells in healthy people across ages. Study-wide results and caveats: What prevented conclusive comparison of naive and antigen-experienced cells was that PBMCs were unsorted. Versus aged donors, long-lived donors had higher diversity and more naive CD4+ cells.

The use of a sample-barcoded 5' primer and a J-beta primer mix characterized a second PCR of 7 to 11 cycles. TCRdb independently ran MiXCR on the 5' RACE reads; one entry per CDR3 protein. The sample yields under 850,000 distinct CDR3 sequences, around 36% seen once. Worth noting for this clonotype: Antigen unknown.

V gave up 6 bases and J gave up 11 bases, with 16 bases separating them. The V gene's germline CDR1 is MNHEY and CDR2 SVGEGT. This CDR3 has 12 amino acids. This receptor was obtained from a man between 18 and 35 years old in good health. The chain combines TRBV6-2 or TRBV6-3 with TRBJ2-5; D may be TRBD1 (6 bases). Sequencing used blood. In nucleotides, the CDR3 is TGTGCCAGCAGCCACGGACAGCGTGAGCAGTACTTC. Protein sequence: CASSHGQREQYF.